The present entry profiles one T cell receptor beta chain with its context. Recruitment covered 25 or so US areas and drew participants whose ages spanned about 18 to 95 years. V shed 3 bases and J shed 3 bases, with 15 bases lying between them. The CDR3 is 15 amino acids. Germline V gene sequence: CDR1 SGHTA, CDR2 FQGNSA. Some clones are missing from TCRdb's copy, which holds only in-frame ones; the method was immunoSEQ multiplex PCR. This table holds some 410,000 clones, roughly 90% found once. This sample was taken from a study of blood T cell repertoires in COVID-19. The chain combines TRBV7-2 with TRBJ2-7, with no clear D. Source material: PBMCs or T cells enriched from blood (not recorded which). The clonotype originates from a woman aged 25 to 39 with acute COVID-19. The CDR3 sequence: CASSLYLAKDYEQYF. The CDR3 nucleotides read TGTGCCAGCAGCTTGTACCTGGCAAAAGACTACGAGCAGTACTTC.